This T cell receptor beta chain was captured by sequencing in a study of blood T cells in healthy people across ages. Study at large: Researchers report that template switching captured about one barcoded beta molecule per two T cells. Findings of the study overall: Strong correlation linked observed beta diversity and percent naive T cells.

Alongside a J-beta primer mix, a sample-barcoded 5' primer served in a second PCR lasting roughly 7 to 11 cycles. TCRdb used MiXCR to reprocess the 5' RACE reads, holding one entry per CDR3 protein. The sample lists 250,000 to 300,000 distinct CDR3 sequences, roughly 29% occurring once. Healthy individuals of Caucasian origin from Russia, aged about 6 to 95, served as donors. Concerning this clonotype itself: Antigen specificity is unknown.

The V segment lost 0 bases and the J segment 2 bases; nucleotides outside the gene matches: 5. The germline CDR1 and CDR2 sequences are DFQATT and SNEGSKA (reference sequence). This CDR3 region has 15 residues. The TCR was taken from a woman in her 70s in good health. Input material: blood. The J gene is TRBJ2-7, the V gene TRBV20-1; 9 nucleotides agree with TRBD2. CDR3: CSARDRQRGAYEQYF. CDR3 sequence (DNA): TGCAGTGCTAGAGATCGGCAGCGGGGGGCCTACGAGCAGTACTTC.